This TCR beta chain was identified in a study of cytomegalovirus exposure and HLA in healthy donors (TCRdb year 2017). Background on the whole study: According to a later analysis, one platform produced both the 110 or so validation repertoires and the 720 or so repertoires of the first cohort. The aim of the study was to test whether cataloging public T cell receptors could identify signatures of past pathogen exposure. The study combined high-throughput TCR immunosequencing, statistical association of individual TCRs with disease status, and machine learning to predict cytomegalovirus infection status. A separate validation cohort of more than 100 different subjects was used in addition to the approximately 640-subject first cohort.

Donors formed part of the validation cohort, which comprised 120 subjects and was distinct from the first cohort of 550 to 850 subjects. Library method: the immunoSEQ multiplex PCR assay. Per the source publication's procedure: A statistical classification framework was built for diagnosing cytomegalovirus status from the catalog of TCR beta chain sequences. TCRdb mirrors the immuneACCESS table, restricted to in-frame sequences. Some clones are absent from its copies; in checked studies, under half trace to an unresolved V gene, and the reason for the others is unknown. V and J calls and clone size follow that table, whereas D and trimming were derived from the DNA. The sample includes over 150,000 clones, with 86% observed a single time. The ten largest make up around 6% of the sample. About this clone itself: The target of this receptor is not known. No much larger clone is present one base from it, and per-base qualities are unavailable.

What the work shows at the level of the full study, not this receptor alone: Most TCR sequences were seen in very few donors, while some public TCRs were found in many individuals. A total of roughly 160 TCR beta chains were listed by the study as associated with cytomegalovirus. A later analysis found that TCRs clustered in the first cohort also tended to co-occur in the roughly 120 validation repertoires, with 90% to 95% of cluster scores above 0. It was suggested by the authors that the approach could potentially be generalized to other disease states and immunological phenotypes. A later analysis lacked HLA typing for the validation cohort, so it scored co-occurrence in that cohort across all 110 or so repertoires. Cytomegalovirus status was reported to be diagnosed by the classifier with high specificity and sensitivity in both the original and validation cohorts. Three of the identified cytomegalovirus-associated TCR beta chains were confirmed in vitro to be specific for cytomegalovirus antigens.

The junction shows trimming of 0 bases on V and 5 bases on J, plus 8 bases between the germline ends. The CDR3 runs 13 residues from the cysteine to the phenylalanine. Solely the CDR3 DNA is kept, with 39 bases framed from the first base. Via the germline V gene, CDR1 is LGHNA and CDR2 YSLEER. This sequence was found in a woman aged 25 to 39 in good health and CMV-seronegative. The sample was PBMCs. The sequence links TRBV4-3 to TRBJ2-7, with no reliable assignment of the D segment. In nucleotide form, the sequence is TGCGCCAGCAGCCAAGACCGCCCTGACGAGCAGTACTTC. Its protein is CASSQDRPDEQYF.